This entry lists 22 T cell receptor beta chains sequenced from one sample in a study of blood T cell repertoires in COVID-19. Profiling relied on immunoSEQ multiplex PCR, and the TCRdb table lists in-frame clones only, not all of them. The sample includes more than 110,000 clones, roughly 73% of them seen just once. Sequenced: peripheral blood. Receptors were obtained from a woman aged 45-65 years with active or convalescent COVID-19.

The chain joins TRBV19 to TRBJ1-1; tentatively, D is TRBD1 (6 bases). The CDR3 length is 16 residues. Germline assignment: CDR1 LNHDA and CDR2 SQIVND (reference sequence). Deletions cut 5 bases from V and 1 base from J, with 17 bases between. Here the CDR3 DNA reads TGTGCCAGTAGTCCGCGGTTTGGGGGGGCGAACACTGAAGCTTTCTTT. Its protein is CASSPRFGGANTEAFF.

Points on this clone: Germline and junction disagree at one end, which may indicate a read error. The chain carries TRBV7-9 and TRBJ1-1, with 9 bases identical to TRBD1. The CDR3 contains 14 residues. Germline V gene sequence: CDR1 SEHNR, CDR2 FQNEAQ (reference sequence). CDR3 coding DNA: TGTGCCAGCAGCCTGTTAGGGACAGGGACGCCTGGCGGCTTT. It is translated as CASSLLGTGTPGGF. The complete variable domain, with remaining parts taken from reference TRBV7-9 and TRBJ1-1, reads DTGVSQNPRHKITKRGQNVTFRCDPISEHNRLYWYRQTLGQGPEFLTYFQNEAQLEKSRLLSDRFSAERPKGSFSTLEIQRTEQGDSAMYLCASSLLGTGTPGGFGQGTRLTVV.

The chain is built from TRBV2 and TRBJ2-3, with a weak D call TRBD1 (5 bases). V lost 4 bases and J 3 bases, leaving 8 bases between the germline ends. Germline lookup yields CDR1 SNHLY and CDR2 FYNNEI. There are 13 residues in the CDR3. CDR3 residues: CASSVTATDTQYF. The CDR3 nucleotides are TGTGCCAGCAGTGTGACAGCGACAGATACGCAGTATTTT.

This clone was counted ten times or more. The chain carries TRBV9 and TRBJ2-5, with 8 bases matching TRBD2. The CDR3 loop spans 15 amino acids. J was trimmed by 2 bases and V by 0 bases; bases with no gene match: 3. The germline gives CDR1 SGDLS, CDR2 YYNGEE. The CDR3 is CASSVAGGTQETQYF. CDR3 nucleotides: TGTGCCAGCAGCGTAGCGGGGGGGACACAAGAGACCCAGTACTTC.

This clone is termed medium-sized. The gene calls are TRBV7-3 and TRBJ2-7, with a weak D call TRBD2 (6 bases). Germline assignment: CDR1 SGHTA and CDR2 FQGTGA. Deletions cut 3 bases from V and 4 bases from J, with 19 bases between. The CDR3 sequence is 16 residues long. This chain's CDR3 is CASSLGPGGTKYEQYF. The CDR3, as DNA: TGTGCCAGCAGCTTGGGCCCCGGGGGAACAAAATACGAGCAGTACTTC. The variable domain in full, with the rest retrieved from reference TRBV7-3 and TRBJ2-7, is GAGVSQTPSNKVTEKGKYVELRCDPISGHTALYWYRQSLGQGPEFLIYFQGTGAADDSGLPNDRFFAVRPEGSVSTLKIQRTERGDSAVYLCASSLGPGGTKYEQYFGPGTRLTVT.

The chain is built from TRBV6-6 and TRBJ1-2, with TRBD1 as a possible D gene (5 bases). V lost 2 bases, J lost 3 bases, and 13 bases lay in between. Germline V gene sequence: CDR1 MNHNY, CDR2 SVGAGI (reference sequence). This CDR3 spans 15 amino acids. The CDR3 nucleotides read TGTGCCAGCAGTTACGAGGCAGGGCTTGACTATGGCTACACCTTC. It yields the protein CASSYEAGLDYGYTF.

The chain carries TRBV27 and TRBJ2-5; tentatively, D is TRBD1 (5 bases). The CDR3 covers 13 residues. CDR1 MNHEY and CDR2 SMNVEV come from the germline V gene (reference sequence). V lost 4 bases and J 3 bases, leaving 9 bases between the germline ends. CDR3 sequence reads: CASSYRLKETQYF. The CDR3 DNA is TGTGCCAGCAGTTACAGGTTAAAAGAGACCCAGTACTTC.

This clone has a handful of counts. V is TRBV6-5 and J is TRBJ2-7; TRBD1 matches 8 bases. Germline CDR1 and CDR2: MNHEY and SVGAGI. V lost 8 bases to trimming and J lost 5 bases; unmatched junction nucleotides: 11. The CDR3 covers 14 residues. The CDR3 protein is CASVLGQAGDEQYF. The CDR3 region has the DNA TGTGCCAGCGTACTGGGACAGGCAGGGGACGAGCAGTACTTC.

The V call is TRBV7-2, the J call TRBJ2-3; 14 nucleotides agree with TRBD2. The CDR3 has 19 residues. Germline V CDR1 and CDR2: SGHTA, FQGNSA. With V trimmed by 6 bases and J by 5 bases, 16 bases remained unmatched. DNA of the CDR3: TGTGCCAGCAGAAAGGGACTAGCGGGAGCGTATATTTTAGGAGATACGCAGTATTTT. Protein: CASRKGLAGAYILGDTQYF.

The CDR3 reads CATSDWTGEAFF. The CDR3, as DNA: TGTGCCACCAGTGATTGGACAGGTGAAGCTTTCTTT. The chain uses TRBV24-1 and TRBJ1-1; 7 bases are shared with TRBD1. The CDR3 extends over 12 amino acids. The germline CDR1 and CDR2 sequences are KGHDR and SFDVKD. Unmatched junction bases numbered 0, after V lost 2 bases and J lost 7 bases.

The chain is built from TRBV7-9 and TRBJ2-3, with a possible D match to TRBD1 (5 bases). Germline CDR1 and CDR2: SEHNR and FQNEAQ (reference sequence). Trimming removed 3 bases from V and 2 bases from J, with 9 bases in between. This CDR3 spans 14 amino acids. CDR3 residues: CASSFMTDTDTQYF. The CDR3 DNA reads as TGTGCCAGCAGCTTTATGACAGACACAGATACGCAGTATTTT.

This clone has only one observation. This sequence joins TRBV5-1 and TRBJ2-5; D gene uncertain. Germline assignment: CDR1 SGHRS and CDR2 YFSETQ. The CDR3 runs to 14 residues. V was cut by 0 bases and J by 5 bases, with 11 bases left in between. The CDR3 loop is CASSLALTSETQYF. In DNA, the CDR3 is TGCGCCAGCAGCTTGGCCTTGACTTCGGAGACCCAGTACTTC.

This chain connects TRBV6-6 to TRBJ2-7; possibly TRBD2 for D (5 bases). V shed 2 bases and J shed 7 bases, with 12 bases lying between them. The germline gives CDR1 MNHNY, CDR2 SVGAGI (reference sequence). This CDR3 contains 13 residues. The CDR3 is CASSYGKTGEQYF. In DNA form, the CDR3 reads TGTGCCAGCAGTTACGGAAAAACGGGGGAGCAGTACTTC.

The chain is built from TRBV7-8 and TRBJ2-1; D is perhaps TRBD1 (5 bases). This CDR3 has 15 residues. Germline CDR1 SGHVS, CDR2 FQNEAQ. V dropped 4 bases and J dropped 8 bases, with 18 bases sitting between them. CDR3 nucleotides: TGTGCCAGCAGCTCCCCCAGGCAGGGTTTGGATGAGCAGTTCTTC. Protein: CASSSPRQGLDEQFF.

The CDR3 DNA is TGTGCTAGTGGTTTGATAAGCGGGGGGTGGGAGACCCAGTACTTC. As protein: CASGLISGGWETQYF. V usage is TRBV12-5 and J usage is TRBJ2-5, with 9 bases aligning to TRBD2. The germline V gene encodes CDR1 LGHNT and CDR2 FRNRAP. CDR3 size: 15 residues. V lost 2 bases, J lost 5 bases, and 6 bases stayed unmatched.

In this sample, this clone turned up once. The V call is TRBV19, the J call TRBJ2-2, with 8 nucleotides matching TRBD2. The CDR3 covers 15 residues. Trimming took 1 base from V and 7 from J; bases not matched to a gene: 5. Germline CDR1 LNHDA, CDR2 SQIVND (reference sequence). The CDR3 sequence: CASSIVTSVGGELFF. DNA for the CDR3: TGTGCCAGTAGTATAGTGACTAGCGTGGGCGGGGAGCTGTTTTTT.

This sequence joins TRBV6-2 or TRBV6-3 and TRBJ1-3, with D possibly TRBD1 on 6 matching bases. The CDR3 consists of 13 residues. The V end lost 4 bases, the J end lost 4 bases, and 8 bases lay between the germline ends. Germline loops: CDR1 MNHEY, CDR2 SVGEGT. DNA of the CDR3: TGTGCCAGCAGTTCCGGACAGGGAAACACCATATATTTT. Its translation: CASSSGQGNTIYF.

J is TRBJ2-1 and V is TRBV2; 10 nucleotides agree with TRBD1. The junction had 4 bases not matched to a gene; V was cut back by 6 bases and J by 2 bases. CDR3 size: 15 residues. Germline CDR1 reads SNHLY; CDR2 reads FYNNEI. The CDR3 DNA follows: TGTGCCAGCAGCGGGGACAGGGGTCCCTACAATGAGCAGTTCTTC. It translates to CASSGDRGPYNEQFF. The whole variable domain, filled in from reference TRBV2 and TRBJ2-1, reads EPEVTQTPSHQVTQMGQEVILRCVPISNHLYFYWYRQILGQKVEFLVSFYNNEISEKSEIFDDQFSVERPDGSNFTLKIRSTKLEDSAMYFCASSGDRGPYNEQFFGPGTRLTVL.

This sequence joins TRBV9 and TRBJ1-2, with 10 bases matching TRBD1. The ends lost 2 bases at V and 1 base at J; junction bases unmatched: 5. The CDR3 has 16 residues. In germline, CDR1 is SGDLS, CDR2 YYNGEE. The CDR3 coding sequence is TGTGCCAGCAGCGTGGGGACAGGGGACGATAACTATGGCTACACCTTC. Translated: CASSVGTGDDNYGYTF.

The chain recombines TRBV6-6 with TRBJ2-2; possible D gene TRBD1, 5 bases. Germline V gives CDR1 MNHNY, CDR2 SVGAGI (reference sequence). V was clipped by 6 bases and J by 5 bases, with 13 bases between them. CDR3 length: 14 residues. In nucleotides, the CDR3 is TGTGCCAGCAGCCCGACAGTTTCTACCGGGGAGCTGTTTTTT. As protein: CASSPTVSTGELFF.

The chain employs TRBV9 and TRBJ1-2, with unresolved D. The CDR3 covers 13 residues. V dropped 4 bases and J dropped 2 bases, with 9 bases sitting between them. Germline CDR1 and CDR2: SGDLS and YYNGEE. The CDR3: CASSSQRNYGYTF. CDR3 bases: TGTGCCAGCAGCTCCCAGCGGAACTATGGCTACACCTTC.

This chain connects TRBV5-5 to TRBJ2-7; 8 nucleotides align to TRBD2. V was pared by 0 bases and J by 2 bases, with 4 bases of the junction left unmatched. CDR3 length equals 15 residues. Germline CDR1 reads SGHKS; CDR2 reads YYEKEE (reference sequence). The CDR3 is CASSLGLALTYEQYF. In nucleotides, the CDR3 is TGTGCCAGCAGCTTGGGACTAGCGCTCACCTACGAGCAGTACTTC.